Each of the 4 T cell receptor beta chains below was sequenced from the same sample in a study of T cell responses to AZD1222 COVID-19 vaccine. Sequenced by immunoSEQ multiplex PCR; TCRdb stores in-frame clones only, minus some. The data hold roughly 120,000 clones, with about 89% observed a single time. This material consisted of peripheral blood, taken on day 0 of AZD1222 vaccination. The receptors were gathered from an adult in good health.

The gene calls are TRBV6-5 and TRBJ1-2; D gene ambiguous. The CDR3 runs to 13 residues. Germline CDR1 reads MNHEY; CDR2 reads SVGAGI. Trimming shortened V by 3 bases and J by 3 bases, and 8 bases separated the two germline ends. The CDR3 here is CASSYARHYGYTF. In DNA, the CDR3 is TGTGCCAGCAGTTATGCCCGGCACTATGGCTACACCTTC.

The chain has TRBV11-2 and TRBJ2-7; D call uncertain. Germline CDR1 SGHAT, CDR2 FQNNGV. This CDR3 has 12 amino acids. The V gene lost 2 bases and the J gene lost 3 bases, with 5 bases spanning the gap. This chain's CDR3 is CASSLSHYEQYF. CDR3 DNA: TGTGCCAGCAGCTTATCTCACTACGAGCAGTACTTC.

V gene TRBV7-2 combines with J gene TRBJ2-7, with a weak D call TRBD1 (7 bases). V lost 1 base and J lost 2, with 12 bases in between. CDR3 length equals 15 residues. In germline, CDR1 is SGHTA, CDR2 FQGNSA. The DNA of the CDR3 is TGTGCCAGCAGCTTAGGCGGCAGGGGGGCCTACGAGCAGTACTTC. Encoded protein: CASSLGGRGAYEQYF.

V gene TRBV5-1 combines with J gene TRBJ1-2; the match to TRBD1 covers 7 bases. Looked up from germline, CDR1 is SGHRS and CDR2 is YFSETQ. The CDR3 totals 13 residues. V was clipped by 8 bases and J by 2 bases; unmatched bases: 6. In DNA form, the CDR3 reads TGCGCCAGTACTGGACAGGACAACTATGGCTACACCTTC. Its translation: CASTGQDNYGYTF.